Reported below is one T cell receptor (beta chain). This sample is part of a study of cytomegalovirus exposure and HLA in healthy donors. The overall study: An early release of data contained approximately 80 million unique TCRs, which came from HLA-typed donors.

Germline CDR1 is SGHNT and CDR2 is YENEEA. The CDR3 sequence is 13 residues long. V lost 0 bases and J lost 5, with 8 bases in between. Primers: 60 Vbeta forward and 13 Jbeta reverse. Sequenced by immunoSEQ multiplex PCR; TCRdb stores in-frame clones only, minus some. Of 73,000 or so clones listed, 70% to 90% are singletons. The V call is TRBV11-3, the J call TRBJ2-7, with D possibly being TRBD2 (6 bases). The specimen sequenced was PBMCs. The receptor was derived from a human donor in good health. CDR3 sequence reads: CASSLESGDEQYF. In DNA, the CDR3 is TGTGCCAGCAGCTTAGAGTCGGGGGACGAGCAGTACTTC.